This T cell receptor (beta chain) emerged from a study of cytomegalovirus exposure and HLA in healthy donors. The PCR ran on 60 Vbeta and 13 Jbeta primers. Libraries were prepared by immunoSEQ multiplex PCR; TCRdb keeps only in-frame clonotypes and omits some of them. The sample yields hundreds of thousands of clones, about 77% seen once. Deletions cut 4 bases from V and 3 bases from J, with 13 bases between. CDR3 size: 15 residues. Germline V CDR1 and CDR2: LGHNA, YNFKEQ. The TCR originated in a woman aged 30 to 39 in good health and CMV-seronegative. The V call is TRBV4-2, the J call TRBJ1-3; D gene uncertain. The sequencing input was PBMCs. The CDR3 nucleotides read TGTGCCAGCAGCCTCTTGGCGGAGGATGGAAACACCATATATTTT. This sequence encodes CASSLLAEDGNTIYF.